A single sample is the source of the 17 T cell receptor beta chains below, sequenced in a study of somatic mutations in cytotoxic T cells in rheumatoid arthritis. Produced via immunoSEQ multiplex PCR; TCRdb's table is partial and in-frame only. The sample consists of more than 10,000 clones, roughly 80% of them appearing once. The sequenced sample consisted of CD8+ T cells sorted from blood. The receptor source for this set is an adult with rheumatoid arthritis.

This clone showed up just a few times. The rearrangement uses TRBV19 and TRBJ2-7; a weak D match, TRBD1 (6 bases). Germline V gene sequence: CDR1 LNHDA, CDR2 SQIVND (reference sequence). This CDR3 region has 13 residues. V shed 5 bases and J shed 1 base, with 9 bases lying between them. The CDR3 DNA is TGTGCCAGTAGTCCCGGACAGTCCTACGAGCAGTACTTC. Translating gives CASSPGQSYEQYF.

Only a few counts were recorded for this clone. The chain has TRBV7-9 and TRBJ2-1, with D perhaps matching TRBD1 or TRBD2 (5 bases each). This CDR3 is 13 amino acids long. CDR1 and CDR2 from the germline V gene are SEHNR and FQNEAQ (reference sequence). The ends were cut back, 0 bases at V and 8 bases at J, with 8 bases in the middle. The DNA for the CDR3 is TGTGCCAGCAGCTTAGCGGGGGAAGATGAGCAGTTCTTC. Protein: CASSLAGEDEQFF.

The genes are TRBV6-4 and TRBJ2-2, with D uncertain. CDR3 size: 13 residues. Germline assignment: CDR1 MRHNA and CDR2 SNTAGT. V shed 2 bases and J shed 4 bases, with 5 bases lying between them. The CDR3 DNA follows: TGTGCCAGCAGTGACAAAAGCACCGGGGAGCTGTTTTTT. Translating it yields CASSDKSTGELFF.

This clone was seen a handful of times. This chain connects TRBV6-4 to TRBJ2-2, with D perhaps matching TRBD1 or TRBD2 (6 bases each). There are 15 residues in the CDR3. V was cut by 3 bases and J by 0 bases, with 8 bases left in between. Germline V lookup: CDR1 MRHNA, CDR2 SNTAGT. The CDR3 sequence: CASSEEGANTGELFF. CDR3 DNA: TGTGCCAGCAGTGAGGAGGGGGCGAACACCGGGGAGCTGTTTTTT.

The V gene is TRBV30, the J gene TRBJ2-5, with no clear D. CDR3 size: 11 residues. Between the trimmed V and J ends, which lost 1 base and 6 bases, there was a span of 6 bases. CDR1 and CDR2 from the germline V gene are GTSNPN and SVGIG (reference sequence). CDR3 residues: CAWSGPKTQYF. CDR3 sequence (DNA): TGTGCCTGGAGTGGTCCCAAGACCCAGTACTTC.

This CDR3 reads CSVFLYGYTF. In nucleotides, the CDR3 is TGCAGCGTTTTCTTGTATGGCTACACCTTC. This chain links TRBV29-1 with TRBJ1-2; D is undetermined. The germline CDR1 and CDR2 sequences are SQVTM and ANQGSEA. V gave up 5 bases and J gave up 5 bases, with 6 bases separating them. This CDR3 region has 10 residues.

The rearrangement links TRBV21-1 to TRBJ2-3; the table assigns TRBD2, which was not confirmed against the DNA. TRBV21-1 is assigned pseudogene status. The CDR3 is 15 amino acids. The CDR3, as DNA: TGTGCCAGCAGCAACCTCGGGGGGAGGACAGATACGCAGTATTTT. Protein: CASSNLGGRTDTQYF.

This rearrangement joins TRBV9 to TRBJ2-7; 10 nucleotides align to TRBD2. V lost 2 bases and J lost 3; bases outside the gene matches: 2. Looked up from germline, CDR1 is SGDLS and CDR2 is YYNGEE. The CDR3 runs to 14 residues. CDR3 amino acids: CASSVSSGSYEQYF. Written as DNA, the CDR3 is TGTGCCAGCAGCGTTTCTAGCGGGAGCTACGAGCAGTACTTC.

The CDR3 protein is CASGYHEQYF. The CDR3 DNA follows: TGTGCCAGCGGATACCACGAGCAGTACTTC. The chain has TRBV27 and TRBJ2-7, with D hard to call. The CDR3 is 10 amino acids. The ends were cut back, 8 bases at V and 5 bases at J, with 7 bases in the middle. Germline assignment: CDR1 MNHEY and CDR2 SMNVEV (reference sequence).

The chain is built from TRBV6-4 and TRBJ2-6; D is undetermined. Germline CDR1 MRHNA, CDR2 SNTAGT. V lost 0 bases and J lost 0, with 12 bases in between. This CDR3 region has 18 residues. In DNA, the CDR3 is TGTGCCAGCAGTGACTCGAGGCGTGTTAACTCTGGGGCCAACGTCCTGACTTTC. Translated: CASSDSRRVNSGANVLTF.

The rearrangement joins TRBV7-9 to TRBJ1-1; 7 nucleotides match TRBD1. Germline V gene sequence: CDR1 SEHNR, CDR2 FQNEAQ (reference sequence). Germline trimming cut 6 bases from V and 4 bases from J; bases unmatched to any gene: 5. The CDR3 is 13 residues long. DNA for the CDR3: TGTGCCAGCAGAGACGACAGGGTCACTGAAGCTTTCTTT. Translating it yields CASRDDRVTEAFF.

This chain joins TRBV27 and TRBJ2-7; D gene uncertain. The CDR3 totals 14 residues. Germline V gene data show CDR1 as MNHEY and CDR2 as SMNVEV (reference sequence). Between the trimmed V and J ends, which lost 2 bases and 0 bases, there was a span of 8 bases. The DNA for the CDR3 is TGTGCCAGCAGTTTAACCCCTACCTCCTACGAGCAGTACTTC. It yields the protein CASSLTPTSYEQYF.

This clone was seen a single time. J is TRBJ2-1 and V is TRBV27, with 7 bases fitting TRBD1. Germline V gene lookup returns CDR1 MNHEY and CDR2 SMNVEV (reference sequence). This CDR3 contains 12 residues. V gave up 3 bases and J gave up 10 bases; unmatched junction bases: 3. CDR3 DNA sequence: TGTGCCAGCAGTTTTAGGGGGCGGGAGCAGTTCTTC. Its protein product is CASSFRGREQFF.

V is TRBV25-1 and J is TRBJ2-5; D is perhaps TRBD1 (5 bases). The CDR3 runs 14 residues. Trimming stripped 0 bases from V and 4 bases from J, with 9 bases between. Germline values: CDR1 MGHDK, CDR2 SYGVNS. CDR3 DNA sequence: TGTGCCAGCAGTGAATACAGGGCCCCAGAGACCCAGTACTTC. Protein: CASSEYRAPETQYF.

This chain joins TRBV5-6 and TRBJ2-7, with D hard to call. The germline CDR1 and CDR2 sequences are SGHDT and YYEEEE. Trimming removed 0 bases from V and 2 bases from J, with 9 bases in between. The CDR3 is 14 residues long. DNA of the CDR3: TGTGCCAGCAGCTTGGATGTTGGGACCTACGAGCAGTACTTC. The encoded protein is CASSLDVGTYEQYF.

The rearrangement uses TRBV30 and TRBJ2-7, with 7 bases identical to TRBD1. This CDR3 comprises 14 residues. Germline V gene sequence: CDR1 GTSNPN, CDR2 SVGIG (reference sequence). With V trimmed by 1 base and J by 9 bases, 12 bases remained unmatched. The CDR3 bases are TGTGCCTGGAGTGAAGGGGGCGCTTCCGGCGGGCAGTACTTC. Translated: CAWSEGGASGGQYF.

The V gene is TRBV19, the J gene TRBJ2-7; 8 bases fit TRBD2. Looked up from germline, CDR1 is LNHDA and CDR2 is SQIVND (reference sequence). Trimming at V came to 1 base and at J to 3 bases, leaving 5 bases not matched to a gene. The CDR3 length is 15 residues. The CDR3 spells CASSIGTSRNYEQYF. The CDR3, as DNA: TGTGCCAGTAGTATAGGGACTAGCCGAAACTACGAGCAGTACTTC. Full variable domain (rest looked up from reference TRBV19 and TRBJ2-7): DGGITQSPKYLFRKEGQNVTLSCEQNLNHDAMYWYRQDPGQGLRLIYYSQIVNDFQKGDIAEGYSVSREKKESFPLTVTSAQKNPTAFYLCASSIGTSRNYEQYFGPGTRLTVT.